This T cell receptor (beta chain) was recorded in a study of blood T cells in healthy people across ages. Per the germline V gene, CDR1 is LGHDT and CDR2 is YNNKEL (reference sequence). The CDR3 is made up of 18 amino acids. V gave up 3 bases and J gave up 4 bases, with 24 bases separating them. Per sample, a minimum of 7 million PBMCs were isolated. PCR was performed a second time for about 7 to 11 cycles using a sample-barcoded 5' primer and a J-beta primer mix. TCRdb analysed the 5' RACE reads with MiXCR anew, one entry per CDR3 protein. Of some 700,000 distinct CDR3 sequences detected, around a fifth appear once; the ten largest clones hold under 25%.

The sequenced sample consisted of blood. This sequence joins TRBV3-1 and TRBJ2-5, with D perhaps TRBD1 or TRBD2 (6 bases each). This clonotype was sampled from a man between 65 and 85 years old in good health. The CDR3 sequence is CASSHPSRAIPGAETQYF. CDR3 DNA sequence: TGTGCCAGCAGCCATCCAAGTCGGGCGATACCGGGGGCAGAGACCCAGTACTTC.